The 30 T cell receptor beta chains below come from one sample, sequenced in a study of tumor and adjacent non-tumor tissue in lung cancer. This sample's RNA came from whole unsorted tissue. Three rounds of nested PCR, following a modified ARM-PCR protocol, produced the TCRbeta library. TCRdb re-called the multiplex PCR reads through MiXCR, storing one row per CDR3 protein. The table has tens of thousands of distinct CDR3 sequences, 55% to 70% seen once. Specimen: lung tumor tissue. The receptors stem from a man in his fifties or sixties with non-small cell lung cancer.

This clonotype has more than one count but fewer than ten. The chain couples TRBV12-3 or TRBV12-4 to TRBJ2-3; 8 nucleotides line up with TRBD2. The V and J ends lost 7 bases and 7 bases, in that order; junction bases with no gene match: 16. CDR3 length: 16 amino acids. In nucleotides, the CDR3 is TGTGCCAGCACCCCCCAGGTGTTAGCGGGGTTCCATACGCAGTATTTT. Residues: CASTPQVLAGFHTQYF.

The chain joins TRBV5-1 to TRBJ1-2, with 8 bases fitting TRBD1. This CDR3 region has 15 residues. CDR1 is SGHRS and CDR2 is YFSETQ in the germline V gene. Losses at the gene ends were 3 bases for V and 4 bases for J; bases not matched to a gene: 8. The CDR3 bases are TGCGCCAGCAGCTCAATACAGGGGGGAGGCTATGGCTACACCTTC. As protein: CASSSIQGGGYGYTF. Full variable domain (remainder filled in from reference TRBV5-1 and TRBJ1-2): KAGVTQTPRYLIKTRGQQVTLSCSPISGHRSVSWYQQTPGQGLQFLFEYFSETQRNKGNFPGRFSGRQFSNSRSEMNVSTLELGDSALYLCASSSIQGGGYGYTFGSGTRLTVV.

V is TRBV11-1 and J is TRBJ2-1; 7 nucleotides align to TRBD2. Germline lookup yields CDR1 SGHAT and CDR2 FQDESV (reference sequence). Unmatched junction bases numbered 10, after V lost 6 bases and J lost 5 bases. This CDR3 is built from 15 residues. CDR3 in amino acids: CASSIPTSSNNEQFF. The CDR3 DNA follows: TGTGCCAGCAGTATCCCGACTAGCTCTAACAATGAGCAGTTCTTC.

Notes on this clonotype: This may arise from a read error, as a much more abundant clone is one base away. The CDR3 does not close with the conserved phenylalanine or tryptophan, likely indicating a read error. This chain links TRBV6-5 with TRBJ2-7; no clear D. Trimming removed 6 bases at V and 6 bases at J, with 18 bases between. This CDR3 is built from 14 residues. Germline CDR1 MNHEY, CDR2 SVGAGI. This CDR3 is CASRNPRVGSEQYI. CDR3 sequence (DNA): TGTGCCAGCAGAAACCCTCGGGTCGGCAGCGAGCAGTACATC.

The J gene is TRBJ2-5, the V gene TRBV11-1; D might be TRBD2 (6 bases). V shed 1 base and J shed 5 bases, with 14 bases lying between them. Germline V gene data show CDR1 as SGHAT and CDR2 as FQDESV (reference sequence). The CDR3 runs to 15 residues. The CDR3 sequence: CASSLGAGSTETQYF. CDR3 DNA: TGTGCCAGCAGCTTAGGGGCGGGGAGCACGGAGACCCAGTACTTC.

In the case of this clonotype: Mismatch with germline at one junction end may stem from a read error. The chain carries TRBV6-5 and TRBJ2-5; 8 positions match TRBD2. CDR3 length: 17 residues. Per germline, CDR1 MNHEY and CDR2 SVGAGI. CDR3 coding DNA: TGTGCCAACAGTGAGGGTCCGGGACTAGTAATGCGAGAGACCCAGTGCTTC. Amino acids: CANSEGPGLVMRETQCF.

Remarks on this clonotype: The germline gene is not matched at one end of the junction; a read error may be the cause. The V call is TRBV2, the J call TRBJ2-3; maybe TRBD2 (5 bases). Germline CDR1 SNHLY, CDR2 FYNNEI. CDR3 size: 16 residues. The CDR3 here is CASTYGEPTSTDTQYF. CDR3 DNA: TGTGCCAGCACCTACGGGGAACCCACCAGCACAGATACACAGTATTTT.

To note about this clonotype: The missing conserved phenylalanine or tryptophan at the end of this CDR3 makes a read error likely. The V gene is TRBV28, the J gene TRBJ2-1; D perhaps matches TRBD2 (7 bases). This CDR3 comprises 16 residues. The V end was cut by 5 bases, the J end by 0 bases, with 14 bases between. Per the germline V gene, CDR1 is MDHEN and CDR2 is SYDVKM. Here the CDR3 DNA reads TGTGCCAGCAGTCTGGAGGGGGGGGCCTCCTACAATGAGCAGTTCTCC. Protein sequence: CASSLEGGASYNEQFS.

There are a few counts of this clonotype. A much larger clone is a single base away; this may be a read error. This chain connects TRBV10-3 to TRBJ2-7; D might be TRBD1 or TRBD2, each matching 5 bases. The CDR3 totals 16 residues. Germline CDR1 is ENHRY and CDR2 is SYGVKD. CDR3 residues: CAISESSSGTPYDQYF. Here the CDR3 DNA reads TGTGCCATCAGTGAGTCGTCTTCAGGGACCCCCTACGATCAGTACTTC.

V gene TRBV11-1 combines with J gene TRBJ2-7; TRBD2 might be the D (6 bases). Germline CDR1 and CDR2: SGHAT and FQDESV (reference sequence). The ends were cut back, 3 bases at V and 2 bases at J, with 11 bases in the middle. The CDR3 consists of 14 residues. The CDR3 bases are TGTGCCAGCAGCTTGGAGGGGCAGACCTACGAGCAGTACTTC. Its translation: CASSLEGQTYEQYF.

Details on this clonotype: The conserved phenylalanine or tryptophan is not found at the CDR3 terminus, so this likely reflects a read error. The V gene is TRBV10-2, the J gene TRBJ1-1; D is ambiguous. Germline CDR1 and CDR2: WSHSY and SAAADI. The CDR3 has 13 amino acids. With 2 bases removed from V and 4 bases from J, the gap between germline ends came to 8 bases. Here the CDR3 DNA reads TGCGCCAGCAGTGAGGCCAGGTCCACTGAAGCTTTCTTG. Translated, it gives CASSEARSTEAFL.

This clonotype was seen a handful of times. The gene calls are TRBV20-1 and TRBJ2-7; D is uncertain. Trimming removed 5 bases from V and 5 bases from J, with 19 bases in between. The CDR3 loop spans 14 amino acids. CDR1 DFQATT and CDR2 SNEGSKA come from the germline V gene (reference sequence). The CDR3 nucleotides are TGCAGTGCTGCCGGTTTCCCGAATTTAAACGAGCAGTACTTC. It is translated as CSAAGFPNLNEQYF.

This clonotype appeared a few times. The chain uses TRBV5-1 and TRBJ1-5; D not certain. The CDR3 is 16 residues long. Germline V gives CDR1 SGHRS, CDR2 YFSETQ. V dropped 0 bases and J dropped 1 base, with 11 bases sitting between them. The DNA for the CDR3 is TGCGCCAGCAGCTTGGGTCCCACGGCGAGCAATCAGCCCCAGCATTTT. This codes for CASSLGPTASNQPQHF. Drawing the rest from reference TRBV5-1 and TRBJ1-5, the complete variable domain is KAGVTQTPRYLIKTRGQQVTLSCSPISGHRSVSWYQQTPGQGLQFLFEYFSETQRNKGNFPGRFSGRQFSNSRSEMNVSTLELGDSALYLCASSLGPTASNQPQHFGDGTRLSIL.

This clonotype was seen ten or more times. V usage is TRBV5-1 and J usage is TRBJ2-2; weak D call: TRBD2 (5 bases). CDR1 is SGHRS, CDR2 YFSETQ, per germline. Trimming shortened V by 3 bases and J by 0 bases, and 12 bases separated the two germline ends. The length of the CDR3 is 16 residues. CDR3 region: CASSSLTGTNTGELFF. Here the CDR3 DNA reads TGCGCCAGCAGCTCCTTGACGGGGACGAACACCGGGGAGCTGTTTTTT.

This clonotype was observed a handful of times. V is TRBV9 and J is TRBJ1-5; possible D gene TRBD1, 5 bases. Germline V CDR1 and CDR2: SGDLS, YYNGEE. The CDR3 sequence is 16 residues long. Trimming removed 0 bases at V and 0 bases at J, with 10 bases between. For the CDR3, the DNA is TGTGCCAGCAGCGTAGGGGGCCCCAATAGCAATCAGCCCCAGCATTTT. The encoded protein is CASSVGGPNSNQPQHF.

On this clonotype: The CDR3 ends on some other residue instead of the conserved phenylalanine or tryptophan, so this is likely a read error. CDR3 amino acids: CSAPALTDTQYS. As DNA, the CDR3 is TGCAGTGCTCCCGCGCTCACAGATACGCAGTATTCT. This chain links TRBV20-1 with TRBJ2-3; the D is unclear. Germline V gives CDR1 DFQATT, CDR2 SNEGSKA (reference sequence). V was cut by 5 bases and J by 2 bases, with 8 bases left in between. This CDR3 spans 12 amino acids.

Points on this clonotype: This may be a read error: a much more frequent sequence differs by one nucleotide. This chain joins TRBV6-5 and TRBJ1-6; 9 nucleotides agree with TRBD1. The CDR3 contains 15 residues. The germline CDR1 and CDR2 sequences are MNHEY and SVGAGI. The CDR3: CASRTTGGYNSPFHF. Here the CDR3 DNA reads TGTGCCAGCAGGACGACAGGGGGGTATAATTCACCCTTCCACTTT.

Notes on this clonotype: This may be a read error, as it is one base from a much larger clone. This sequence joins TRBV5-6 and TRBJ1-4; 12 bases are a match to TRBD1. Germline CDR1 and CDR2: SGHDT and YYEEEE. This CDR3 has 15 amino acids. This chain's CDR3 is CASSSGTGGVEKVFF. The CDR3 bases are TGTGCCAGCAGCTCCGGGACAGGGGGCGTCGAAAAAGTGTTTTTT.

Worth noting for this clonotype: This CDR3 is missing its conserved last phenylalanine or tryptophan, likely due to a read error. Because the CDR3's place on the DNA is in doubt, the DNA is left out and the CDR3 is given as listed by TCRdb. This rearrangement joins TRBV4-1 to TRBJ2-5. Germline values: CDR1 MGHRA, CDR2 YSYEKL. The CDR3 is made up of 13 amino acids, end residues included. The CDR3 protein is CASNQGDRRTLYL.

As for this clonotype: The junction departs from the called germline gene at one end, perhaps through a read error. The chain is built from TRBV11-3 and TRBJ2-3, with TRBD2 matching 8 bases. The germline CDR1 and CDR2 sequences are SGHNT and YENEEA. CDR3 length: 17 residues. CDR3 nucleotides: TGTGCCAGCAGCCCTGGCACTAGCGGAGGGGCCGCAGATACGCGGTATTTT. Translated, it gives CASSPGTSGGAADTRYF.

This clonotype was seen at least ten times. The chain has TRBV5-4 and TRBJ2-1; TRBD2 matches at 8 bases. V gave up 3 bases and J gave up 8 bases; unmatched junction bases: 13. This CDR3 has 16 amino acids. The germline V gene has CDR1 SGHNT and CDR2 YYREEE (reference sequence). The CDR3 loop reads CASSWESGGHLDEQFF. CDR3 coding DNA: TGTGCCAGCAGCTGGGAGAGCGGGGGCCACCTTGATGAGCAGTTCTTC.

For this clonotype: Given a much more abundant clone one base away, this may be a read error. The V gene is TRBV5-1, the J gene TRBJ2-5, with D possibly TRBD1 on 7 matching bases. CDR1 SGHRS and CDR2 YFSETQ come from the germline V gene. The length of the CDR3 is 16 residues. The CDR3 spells CGSRNDPGGWQETQYF. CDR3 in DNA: TGCGGGAGCAGAAACGACCCAGGGGGGTGGCAAGAGACCCAGTACTTC. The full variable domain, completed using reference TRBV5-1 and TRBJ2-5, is KAGVTQTPRYLIKTRGQQVTLSCSPISGHRSVSWYQQTPGQGLQFLFEYFSETQRNKGNFPGRFSGRQFSNSRSEMNVSTLELGDSALYLCGSRNDPGGWQETQYFGPGTRLLVL.

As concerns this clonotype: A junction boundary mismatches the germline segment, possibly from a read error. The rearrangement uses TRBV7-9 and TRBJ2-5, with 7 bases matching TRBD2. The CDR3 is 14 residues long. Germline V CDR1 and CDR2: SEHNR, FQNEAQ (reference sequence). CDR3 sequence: CASGPLAEQDTQYF. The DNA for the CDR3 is TGTGCCAGCGGCCCCCTAGCGGAGCAAGATACCCAGTACTTC.

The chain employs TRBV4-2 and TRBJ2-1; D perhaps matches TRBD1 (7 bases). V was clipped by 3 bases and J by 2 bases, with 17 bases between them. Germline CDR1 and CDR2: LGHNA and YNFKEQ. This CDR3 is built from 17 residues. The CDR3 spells CASSHNQGGLTYNEQFF. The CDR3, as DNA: TGTGCCAGCAGCCATAATCAGGGGGGCCTAACCTACAATGAGCAGTTCTTC.

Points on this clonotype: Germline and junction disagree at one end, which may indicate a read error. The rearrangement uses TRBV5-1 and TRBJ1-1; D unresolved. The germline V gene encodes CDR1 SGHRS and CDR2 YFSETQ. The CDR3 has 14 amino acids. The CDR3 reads CASHDGELNSEAFF. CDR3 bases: TGCGCCAGCCACGACGGGGAATTGAACAGTGAAGCTTTCTTT.

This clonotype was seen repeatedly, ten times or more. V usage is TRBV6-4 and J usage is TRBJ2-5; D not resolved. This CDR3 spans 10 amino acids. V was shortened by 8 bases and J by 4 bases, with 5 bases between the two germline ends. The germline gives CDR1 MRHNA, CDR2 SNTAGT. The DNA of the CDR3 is TGTGCCAGCTCAGGAGAGACCCAGTACTTC. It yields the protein CASSGETQYF.

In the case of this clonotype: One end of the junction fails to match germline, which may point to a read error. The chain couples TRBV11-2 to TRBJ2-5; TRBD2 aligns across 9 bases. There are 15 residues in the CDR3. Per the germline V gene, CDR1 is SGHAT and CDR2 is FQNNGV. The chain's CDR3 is CASSLGGGREKTHYF. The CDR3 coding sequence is TGTGCCAGCAGCTTAGGAGGCGGGAGGGAGAAGACCCATTACTTC.

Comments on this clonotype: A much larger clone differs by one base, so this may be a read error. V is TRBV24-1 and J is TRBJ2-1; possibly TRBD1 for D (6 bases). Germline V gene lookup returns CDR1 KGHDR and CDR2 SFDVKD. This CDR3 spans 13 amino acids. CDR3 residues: CGTSEPDRNEQFF. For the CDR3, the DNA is TGTGGCACCAGTGAACCTGACAGGAATGAGCAGTTCTTC.

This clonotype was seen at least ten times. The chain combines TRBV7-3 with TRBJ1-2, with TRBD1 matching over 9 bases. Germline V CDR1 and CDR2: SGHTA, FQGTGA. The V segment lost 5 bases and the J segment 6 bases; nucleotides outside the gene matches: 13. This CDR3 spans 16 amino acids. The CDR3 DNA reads TGTGCCAGCAGCCCCGGGACAGGGTCCCTCTCAAATGGCTACACCTTC. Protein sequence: CASSPGTGSLSNGYTF. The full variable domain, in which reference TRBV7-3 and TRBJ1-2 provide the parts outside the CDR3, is GAGVSQTPSNKVTEKGKYVELRCDPISGHTALYWYRQSLGQGPEFLIYFQGTGAADDSGLPNDRFFAVRPEGSVSTLKIQRTERGDSAVYLCASSPGTGSLSNGYTFGSGTRLTVV.

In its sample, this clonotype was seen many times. The CDR3 sequence is CASRWAASNQPQHF. The CDR3 DNA reads as TGTGCCAGCAGGTGGGCAGCTAGCAATCAGCCCCAGCATTTT. V and J are TRBV6-1 and TRBJ1-5; D gene ambiguous. CDR3 size: 14 residues. Germline V CDR1 and CDR2: MNHNS, SASEGT. Trimming removed 6 bases at V and 0 bases at J, with 9 bases between.